The subject of this entry is one T cell receptor (beta chain). Its cognate antigen is unknown. Profiling relied on immunoSEQ multiplex PCR, and the TCRdb table lists in-frame clones only, not all of them. The sample lists roughly 60,000 clones; over 65% were seen once. Regarding time point: after dendritic cell vaccination, including at tumor progression/relapse. The data originate from a study of glioma-infiltrating T cells after dendritic cell vaccination. Study context: Samples are from glioblastoma patients in Phase I and II dendritic cell vaccine trials.

Germline V gene sequence: CDR1 MGHRA, CDR2 YSYEKL. Trimming took off 5 bases at V and 2 bases at J, with 12 bases between the two ends. The CDR3 is 15 residues long. Study conclusions and caveats: Complete blood and tumor specimen sets were limited to few patients. Patients with more pretreatment TILs had longer time to progression and survival.

Source: blood, taken after dendritic cell vaccination. The gene calls are TRBV4-1 and TRBJ1-4; possible D gene TRBD1, 5 bases. The TCR sequence derives from a human donor with glioblastoma. The DNA of the CDR3 is TGCGCCAGCAGCTTTACTACAGGCACTAATGAAAAACTGTTTTTT. This codes for CASSFTTGTNEKLFF.